This T cell receptor beta chain was obtained from a study of graft-versus-host responses after intestinal transplantation. Across the study: Transplant recipients had multivisceral, liver-intestinal, or isolated intestinal grafts. Tacrolimus plus steroids were given to all recipients for about 3 years, preceded by anti-thymocyte globulin induction. Study outcomes and limitations: Early post-transplant falls in HvG clones accompanied the peak levels of circulating GvH clones.

Note on this clone: Its matching antigen is unknown.

Germline trimming cut 5 bases from V and 8 bases from J; bases unmatched to any gene: 6. The CDR3 spans 14 residues. Per the germline V gene, CDR1 is SGHAT and CDR2 is FQNNGV. The data were produced by immunoSEQ multiplex PCR, yet TCRdb's version contains in-frame clones alone and is incomplete. Among tens of thousands of clones listed, 94% were seen once. The starting material was PBMCs, obtained 156 days after intestinal transplant. V gene TRBV11-2 combines with J gene TRBJ1-4, with 9 positions matching TRBD1. This TCR was sampled from a human patient who received an intestinal transplant, so some T cells may come from the graft donor. The CDR3 is CASSRTGVGEKLFF. In DNA, the CDR3 is TGTGCCAGCAGCCGGACAGGGGTGGGGGAAAAACTGTTTTTT.